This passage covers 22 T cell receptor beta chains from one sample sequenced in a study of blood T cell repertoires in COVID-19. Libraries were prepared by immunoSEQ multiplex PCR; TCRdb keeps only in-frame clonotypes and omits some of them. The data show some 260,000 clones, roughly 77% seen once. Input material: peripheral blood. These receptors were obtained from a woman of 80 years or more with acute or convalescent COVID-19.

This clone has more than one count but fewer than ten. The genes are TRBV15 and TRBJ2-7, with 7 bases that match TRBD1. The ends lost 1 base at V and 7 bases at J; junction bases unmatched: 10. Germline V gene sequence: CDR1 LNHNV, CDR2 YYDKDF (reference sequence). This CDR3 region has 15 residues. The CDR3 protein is CATSRGDSKPGEQYF. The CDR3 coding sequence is TGTGCCACCAGCAGAGGGGACAGCAAGCCGGGGGAGCAGTACTTC.

CDR3 residues: CASSLKRAGELFF. In DNA form, the CDR3 reads TGTGCCAGCAGTTTGAAGAGGGCCGGGGAGCTGTTTTTT. This chain links TRBV12-3 or TRBV12-4 with TRBJ2-2, with a weak D call TRBD2 (5 bases). The CDR3 is made up of 13 amino acids. Trimming pared 3 bases from V and 6 bases from J, leaving 8 bases between.

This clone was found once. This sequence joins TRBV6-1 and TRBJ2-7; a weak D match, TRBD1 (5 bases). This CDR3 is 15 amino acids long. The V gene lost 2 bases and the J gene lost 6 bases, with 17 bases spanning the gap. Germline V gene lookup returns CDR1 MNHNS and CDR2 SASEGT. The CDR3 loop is CASSERGHAGPEQYF. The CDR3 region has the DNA TGTGCCAGCAGTGAAAGGGGCCACGCCGGTCCCGAGCAGTACTTC.

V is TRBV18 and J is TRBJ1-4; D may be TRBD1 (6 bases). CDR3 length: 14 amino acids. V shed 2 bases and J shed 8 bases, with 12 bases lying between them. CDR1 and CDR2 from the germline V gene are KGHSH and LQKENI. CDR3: CASSPDRKSEKLFF. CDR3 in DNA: TGTGCCAGCTCACCAGACAGGAAATCAGAAAAACTGTTTTTT.

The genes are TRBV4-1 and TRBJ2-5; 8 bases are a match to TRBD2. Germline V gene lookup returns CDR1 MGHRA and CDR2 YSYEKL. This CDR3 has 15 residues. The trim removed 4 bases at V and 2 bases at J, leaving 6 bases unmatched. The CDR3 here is CASSLRLAKQETQYF. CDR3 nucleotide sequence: TGCGCCAGCAGCCTCAGACTAGCGAAACAAGAGACCCAGTACTTC.

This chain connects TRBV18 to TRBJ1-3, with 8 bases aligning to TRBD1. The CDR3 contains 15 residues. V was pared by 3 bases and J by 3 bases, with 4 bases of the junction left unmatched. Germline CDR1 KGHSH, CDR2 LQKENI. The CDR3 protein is CASSPSDRVGNTIYF. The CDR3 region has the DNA TGTGCCAGCTCACCTTCGGACAGGGTTGGAAACACCATATATTTT.

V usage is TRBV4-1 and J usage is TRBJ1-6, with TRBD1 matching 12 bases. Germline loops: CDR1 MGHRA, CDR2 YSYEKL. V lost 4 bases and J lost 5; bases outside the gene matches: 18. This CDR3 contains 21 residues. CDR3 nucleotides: TGCGCCAGCAGCCTCCCACCGCCGGGACAGGGGGCTTCGATAAATAATTCACCCCTCCACTTT. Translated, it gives CASSLPPPGQGASINNSPLHF.

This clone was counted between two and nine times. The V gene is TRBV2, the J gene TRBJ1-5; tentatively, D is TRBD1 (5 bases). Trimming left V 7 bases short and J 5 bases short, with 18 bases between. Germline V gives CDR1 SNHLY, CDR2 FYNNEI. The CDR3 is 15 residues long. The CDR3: CASTLGGVRHQPQHF. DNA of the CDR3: TGTGCCAGCACCCTGGGGGGGGTTAGACATCAGCCCCAGCATTTT.

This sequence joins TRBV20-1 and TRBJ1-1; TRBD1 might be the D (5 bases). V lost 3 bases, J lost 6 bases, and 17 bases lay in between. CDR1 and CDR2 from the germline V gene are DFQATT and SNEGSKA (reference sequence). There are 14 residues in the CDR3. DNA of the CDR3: TGCAGTGCTAGTGGAGTAGCTGCAGGGCCTGAAGCTTTCTTT. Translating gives CSASGVAAGPEAFF.

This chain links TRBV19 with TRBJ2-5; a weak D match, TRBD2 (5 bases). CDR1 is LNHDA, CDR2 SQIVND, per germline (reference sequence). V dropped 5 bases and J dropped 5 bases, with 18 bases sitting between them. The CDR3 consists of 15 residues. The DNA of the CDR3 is TGTGCCAGTAGTCCTCTCAACACTAGAGGGGAGACCCAGTACTTC. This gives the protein CASSPLNTRGETQYF. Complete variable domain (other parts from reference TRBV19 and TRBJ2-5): DGGITQSPKYLFRKEGQNVTLSCEQNLNHDAMYWYRQDPGQGLRLIYYSQIVNDFQKGDIAEGYSVSREKKESFPLTVTSAQKNPTAFYLCASSPLNTRGETQYFGPGTRLLVL.

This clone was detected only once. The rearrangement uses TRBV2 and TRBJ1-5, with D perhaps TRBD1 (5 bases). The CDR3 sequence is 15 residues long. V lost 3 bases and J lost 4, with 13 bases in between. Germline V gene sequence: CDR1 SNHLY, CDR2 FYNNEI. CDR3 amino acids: CASSDWQGFNQPQHF. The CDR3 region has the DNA TGTGCCAGCAGTGACTGGCAGGGATTTAATCAGCCCCAGCATTTT.

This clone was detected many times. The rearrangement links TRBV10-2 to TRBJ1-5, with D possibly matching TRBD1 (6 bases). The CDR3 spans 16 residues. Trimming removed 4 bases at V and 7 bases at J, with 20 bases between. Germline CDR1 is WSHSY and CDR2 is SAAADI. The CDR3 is CASSVATGTKFQPQHF. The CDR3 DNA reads TGCGCCAGCAGTGTGGCCACGGGGACAAAATTCCAGCCCCAGCATTTT.

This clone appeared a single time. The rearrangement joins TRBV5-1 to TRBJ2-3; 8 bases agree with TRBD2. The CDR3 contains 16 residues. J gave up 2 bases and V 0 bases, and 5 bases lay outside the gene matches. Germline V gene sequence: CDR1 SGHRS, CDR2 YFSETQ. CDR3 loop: CASSLGSGGYTDTQYF. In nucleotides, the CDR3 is TGCGCCAGCAGCTTGGGCAGCGGGGGTTACACAGATACGCAGTATTTT.

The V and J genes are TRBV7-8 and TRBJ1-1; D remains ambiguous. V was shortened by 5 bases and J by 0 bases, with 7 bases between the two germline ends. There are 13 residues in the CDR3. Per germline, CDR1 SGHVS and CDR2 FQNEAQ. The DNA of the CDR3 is TGTGCCAGCAGCCGTGAGATGAACACTGAAGCTTTCTTT. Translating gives CASSREMNTEAFF.

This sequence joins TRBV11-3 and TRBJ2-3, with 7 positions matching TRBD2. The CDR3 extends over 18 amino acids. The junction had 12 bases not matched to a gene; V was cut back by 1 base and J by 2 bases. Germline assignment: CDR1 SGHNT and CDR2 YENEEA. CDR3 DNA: TGTGCCAGCAGCTTAGGTCTTCTTGCTAGCGGTGACACAGATACGCAGTATTTT. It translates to CASSLGLLASGDTDTQYF.

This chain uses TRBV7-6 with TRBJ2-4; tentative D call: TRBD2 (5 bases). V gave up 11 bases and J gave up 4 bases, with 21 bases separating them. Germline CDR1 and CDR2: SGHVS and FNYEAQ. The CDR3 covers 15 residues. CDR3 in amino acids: CARLAEGKIKNIQYF. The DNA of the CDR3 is TGTGCCCGCCTGGCCGAGGGCAAGATTAAAAACATTCAGTACTTC.

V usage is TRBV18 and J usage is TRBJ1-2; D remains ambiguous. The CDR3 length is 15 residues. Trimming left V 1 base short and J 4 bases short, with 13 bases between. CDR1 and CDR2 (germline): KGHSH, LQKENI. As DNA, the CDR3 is TGTGCCAGCTCACCACGTCTCCCAAGTAGCTATGGCTACACCTTC. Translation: CASSPRLPSSYGYTF.

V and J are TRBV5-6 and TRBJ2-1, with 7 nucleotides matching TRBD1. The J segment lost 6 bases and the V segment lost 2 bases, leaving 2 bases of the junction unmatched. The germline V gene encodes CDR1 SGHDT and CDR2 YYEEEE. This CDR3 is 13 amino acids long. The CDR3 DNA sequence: TGTGCCAGCAGCTTTGCAGGGGGCAATGAGCAGTTCTTC. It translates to CASSFAGGNEQFF.

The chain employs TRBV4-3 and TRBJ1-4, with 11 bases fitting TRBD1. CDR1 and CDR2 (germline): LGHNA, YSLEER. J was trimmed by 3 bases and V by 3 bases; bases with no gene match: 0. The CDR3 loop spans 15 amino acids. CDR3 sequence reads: CASSQDRGPNEKLFF. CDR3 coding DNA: TGCGCCAGCAGCCAGGACAGGGGGCCTAATGAAAAACTGTTTTTT.

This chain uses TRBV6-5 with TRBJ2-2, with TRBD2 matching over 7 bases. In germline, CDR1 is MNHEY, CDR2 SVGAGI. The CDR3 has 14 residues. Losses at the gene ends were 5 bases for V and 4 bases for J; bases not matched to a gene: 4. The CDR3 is CASSLTSVTGELFF. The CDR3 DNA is TGTGCCAGCAGTCTAACTAGCGTCACCGGGGAGCTGTTTTTT.

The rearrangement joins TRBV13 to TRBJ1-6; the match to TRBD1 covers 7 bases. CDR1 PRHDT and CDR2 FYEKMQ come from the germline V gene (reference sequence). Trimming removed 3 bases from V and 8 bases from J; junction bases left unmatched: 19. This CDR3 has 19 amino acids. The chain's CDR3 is CASSFNNWGPGQSYSPLHF. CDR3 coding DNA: TGTGCCAGCAGCTTCAACAATTGGGGACCGGGACAGTCCTATTCACCCCTCCACTTT.

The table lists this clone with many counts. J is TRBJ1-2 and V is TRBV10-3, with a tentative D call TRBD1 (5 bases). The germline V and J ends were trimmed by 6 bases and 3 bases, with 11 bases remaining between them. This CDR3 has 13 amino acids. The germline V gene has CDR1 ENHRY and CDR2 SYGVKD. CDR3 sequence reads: CAIRATDDYGYTF. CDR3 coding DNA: TGTGCCATCAGGGCGACAGATGACTATGGCTACACCTTC.